These 11 T cell receptor beta chains originate from one sample sequenced in a study of cytomegalovirus exposure and HLA in healthy donors. Both 60 Vbeta primers and 13 Jbeta primers went into the PCR. Assay: immunoSEQ multiplex PCR; the TCRdb copy retains only in-frame clones and omits some. The profile shows over 85,000 clones, approximately 76% of them singletons. The sample consisted of PBMCs. These receptors were obtained from a man aged 35 to 55 in good health and CMV-seronegative.

This chain connects TRBV11-3 to TRBJ2-2; no reliable D call. V lost 2 bases and J lost 6, with 10 bases in between. From germline, CDR1 is SGHNT and CDR2 YENEEA. The CDR3 totals 14 residues. CDR3 in DNA: TGTGCCAGCAGCTTAAGTGTATCGGCCGGGGAGCTGTTTTTT. Translated, it gives CASSLSVSAGELFF. The entire variable domain, with the rest obtained from reference TRBV11-3 and TRBJ2-2, is as follows: EAGVVQSPRYKIIEKKQPVAFWCNPISGHNTLYWYLQNLGQGPELLIRYENEEAVDDSQLPKDRFSAERLKGVDSTLKIQPAELGDSAVYLCASSLSVSAGELFFGEGSRLTVL.

This chain connects TRBV6-4 to TRBJ2-7; TRBD2 agrees at 8 bases. V dropped 2 bases and J dropped 3; count of bases not matched to a gene: 12. The CDR3 covers 17 residues. Per germline, CDR1 MRHNA and CDR2 SNTAGT. The CDR3 DNA follows: TGTGCCAGCAGTGACAAAGGGAGACGGGAGGGCCTCTACGAGCAGTACTTC. Protein product: CASSDKGRREGLYEQYF.

This clone was recorded only once. The V and J genes are TRBV10-3 and TRBJ1-2, with D possibly TRBD1 on 6 matching bases. Trimming took off 6 bases at V and 0 bases at J, with 8 bases between the two ends. The germline V gene encodes CDR1 ENHRY and CDR2 SYGVKD. This CDR3 region has 13 residues. The DNA for the CDR3 is TGTGCCATCAGCGGGACAACTAACTATGGCTACACCTTC. Translating gives CAISGTTNYGYTF.

Details on this clone: One end of the junction varies from germline; a read error may be responsible. The rearrangement uses TRBV7-9 and TRBJ1-3; D might be TRBD1 (5 bases). The CDR3 spans 17 residues. The V gene's germline CDR1 is SEHNR and CDR2 FQNEAQ (reference sequence). The CDR3 bases are TGTTCCAGCCCGGGGGAGGGGCCGCCCTCGGGAGGAAACACCATATATTTT. It specifies CSSPGEGPPSGGNTIYF.

Notes on this clone: At one end the junction does not follow the germline gene, possibly because of a read error. The gene calls are TRBV19 and TRBJ2-7, with 10 bases lining up with TRBD2. CDR3 length: 14 residues. CDR1 is LNHDA, CDR2 SQIVND, per germline (reference sequence). DNA of the CDR3: TGCGCCACAGCGGGGGGGCAGGGAAACTACGAGCAGTACTTC. Translation gives CATAGGQGNYEQYF.

The chain recombines TRBV2 with TRBJ2-1, with 8 bases identical to TRBD2. The CDR3 is made up of 14 amino acids. CDR1 and CDR2 (germline): SNHLY, FYNNEI. The J segment lost 5 bases and the V segment lost 6 bases, leaving 6 bases of the junction unmatched. CDR3 residues: CASSGGGKNNEQFF. In nucleotides, the CDR3 is TGTGCCAGCAGCGGGGGGGGTAAAAACAATGAGCAGTTCTTC.

The J gene is TRBJ2-7, the V gene TRBV19; 12 bases fit TRBD2. The ends lost 4 bases at V and 0 bases at J; junction bases unmatched: 10. The CDR3 runs 18 residues. The germline V gene encodes CDR1 LNHDA and CDR2 SQIVND (reference sequence). The CDR3 sequence: CASSSGLAGPSRSYEQYF. CDR3 coding DNA: TGTGCCAGTAGTAGCGGACTAGCGGGACCTTCACGCTCCTACGAGCAGTACTTC.

This clone was counted a single time. V and J are TRBV4-1 and TRBJ1-2; 11 nucleotides agree with TRBD1. V was clipped by 0 bases and J by 4 bases; unmatched bases: 1. The germline V gene has CDR1 MGHRA and CDR2 YSYEKL. The length of the CDR3 is 15 residues. The DNA for the CDR3 is TGCGCCAGCAGCCAAGATGGGACAGGGGGCTATGGCTACACCTTC. This gives the protein CASSQDGTGGYGYTF.

This clone came up a few times. This chain uses TRBV5-1 with TRBJ2-2; D is perhaps TRBD1 (5 bases). The CDR3 is made up of 17 amino acids. Trimming took off 0 bases at V and 4 bases at J, with 16 bases between the two ends. Germline V CDR1 and CDR2: SGHRS, YFSETQ. CDR3 residues: CASSLAGLSGITGELFF. For the CDR3, the DNA is TGCGCCAGCAGCTTGGCCGGCTTGTCAGGGATCACCGGGGAGCTGTTTTTT.

V and J are TRBV6-1 and TRBJ1-5, with 7 nucleotides matching TRBD1. CDR1 MNHNS and CDR2 SASEGT come from the germline V gene. The J segment lost 4 bases and the V segment lost 6 bases, leaving 6 bases of the junction unmatched. The CDR3 contains 14 residues. The CDR3 sequence: CASRRDSPNQPQHF. CDR3 sequence (DNA): TGTGCCAGCAGGAGGGACAGCCCTAATCAGCCCCAGCATTTT.

In its sample, this clone is medium-sized (0.01 to 0.1%). The rearrangement joins TRBV19 to TRBJ2-2, with 9 bases fitting TRBD1. Trimming cost V 10 bases and J 3 bases; bases outside gene matches: 9. The CDR3 extends over 15 amino acids. From germline, CDR1 is LNHDA and CDR2 SQIVND (reference sequence). The CDR3 protein is CATQTGGMDTGELFF. The CDR3 DNA sequence: TGTGCCACCCAAACAGGGGGCATGGACACCGGGGAGCTGTTTTTT.